The next 9 T cell receptor beta chains were all read from a single sample in a study of T cells expressing NK-cell markers. Following a re-call of the 5' RACE reads, TCRdb has one entry per CDR3 protein and lacks DNA. This sample's table has about 400,000 distinct CDR3 sequences. Sequenced sample: blood T cells: a sorted CD56 or NKG2C T cell subset, CD4+ or CD8+ T cells, or bulk PBMC T cells (not recorded which). The receptors come from a woman between 50 and 59 years old in good health.

The chain joins TRBV3-1 to TRBJ2-1; TCRdb names TRBD2, which stays unverified in the absence of DNA. The CDR3 contains 18 residues. CDR1 LGHDT and CDR2 YNNKEL come from the germline V gene (reference sequence). The CDR3 region is CASSQGNSGRFLYNEQFF.

V and J are TRBV27 and TRBJ1-4; TCRdb reports TRBD1, a call that lacks DNA to check it against. Germline V gene lookup returns CDR1 MNHEY and CDR2 SMNVEV (reference sequence). The CDR3 is made up of 17 amino acids. CDR3 in amino acids: CASSPRTGWGTNEKLFF.

The chain recombines TRBV4-1 with TRBJ2-1; TCRdb returns TRBD1, unconfirmable since there is no DNA. Germline values: CDR1 MGHRA, CDR2 YSYEKL. The length of the CDR3 is 14 residues. The CDR3 loop is CASSLFDRNNEQFF.

The chain has TRBV20-1 and TRBJ2-7; TCRdb returns TRBD2, unconfirmable since there is no DNA. Per germline, CDR1 DFQATT and CDR2 SNEGSKA (reference sequence). The CDR3 has 13 residues. The CDR3 loop is CSVLAGLRYEQYF.

The genes are TRBV12-3 or TRBV12-4 and TRBJ2-5; TCRdb outputs TRBD1, but without DNA this stays unchecked. The CDR3 length is 15 residues. The CDR3 sequence: CASSLDAGLGETQYF.

The chain combines TRBV27 with TRBJ1-4; checking the TCRdb D call of TRBD1 is not possible without DNA. Germline assignment: CDR1 MNHEY and CDR2 SMNVEV (reference sequence). The CDR3 length is 15 residues. The CDR3 sequence is CASSSPGQGGEKLFF.

This rearrangement joins TRBV12-3 or TRBV12-4 to TRBJ1-1. This CDR3 contains 13 residues. CDR3 loop: CASSLLTETEAFF.

The chain uses TRBV27 and TRBJ1-2; the TCRdb D gene call, TRBD1, has no DNA to confirm it. The germline V gene encodes CDR1 MNHEY and CDR2 SMNVEV (reference sequence). This CDR3 has 13 amino acids. CDR3 sequence reads: CASSQTGDYGYTF.

V gene TRBV25-1 combines with J gene TRBJ2-1; the TRBD2 assignment by TCRdb is unverifiable without DNA. This CDR3 has 16 amino acids. Per germline, CDR1 MGHDK and CDR2 SYGVNS. CDR3 in amino acids: CASRPSGRAGSDEQFF.